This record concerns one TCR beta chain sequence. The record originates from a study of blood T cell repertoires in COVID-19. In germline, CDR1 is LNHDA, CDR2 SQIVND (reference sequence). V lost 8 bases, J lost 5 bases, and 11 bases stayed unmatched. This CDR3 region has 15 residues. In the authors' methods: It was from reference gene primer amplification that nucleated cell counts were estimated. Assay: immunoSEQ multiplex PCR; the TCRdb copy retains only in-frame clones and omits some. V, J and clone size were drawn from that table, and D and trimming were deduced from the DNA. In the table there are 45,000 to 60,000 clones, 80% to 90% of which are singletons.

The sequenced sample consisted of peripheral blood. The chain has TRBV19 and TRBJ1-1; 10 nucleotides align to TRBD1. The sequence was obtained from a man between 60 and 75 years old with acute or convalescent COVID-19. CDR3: CASFPGQGFFTEAFF. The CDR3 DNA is TGTGCCAGTTTTCCGGGACAGGGGTTCTTTACTGAAGCTTTCTTT.